This TCR beta chain was obtained from a study of blood T cell repertoires in COVID-19. Looking at the study overall: The United States, Italy and Spain supplied acute and convalescent COVID-19 samples. PBMCs, B-cell-depleted T cells, or T cells were the source of the cDNA or gDNA that made up the material.

Under the authors' procedure: Reference gene primers were amplified, and this amplification served to estimate nucleated cell counts. Measured with immunoSEQ multiplex PCR; TCRdb has only the in-frame clones, and not every one. The D gene and trimming were derived from the DNA, and the V and J assignments and clone size from that table. The table lists some 100,000 clones, approximately 82% of them singletons. The CDR3 loop spans 14 amino acids. Germline V lookup: CDR1 MDHEN, CDR2 SYDVKM. The V segment lost 4 bases and the J segment 5 bases; nucleotides outside the gene matches: 7. A single count supports this clone.

The rearrangement links TRBV28 to TRBJ1-1; TRBD1 matches at 7 bases. This sequence originates from a woman aged 55-75 years with acute or convalescent COVID-19. The sample consisted of peripheral blood. For the CDR3, the DNA is TGTGCCAGCAGTTCTCGTGACAGGGTGACTGAAGCTTTCTTT. Protein: CASSSRDRVTEAFF.